The present TCR beta chain was sequenced within a study of vaccination effects on CD4 cells after COVID-19. The study's findings and limits: Limitations: small convalescent group and missing early post-infection timepoints.

Turning to this clone: What it binds is not known.

Germline values: CDR1 GTSNPN, CDR2 SVGIG (reference sequence). The CDR3 runs to 13 residues. V lost 0 bases and J lost 6, with 9 bases in between. The method was immunoSEQ multiplex PCR; TCRdb's version includes in-frame clones alone and lacks a portion of them. The sample yields about 72,000 clones, about 81% seen once. Using viral peptide pools, the ViraFEST assay grew out antigen-specific CD4+ T cells prior to sequencing. Following culture for 9 to 11 days, CD4+ T cells were isolated. Everyone in the study got two shots of either the BNT162b2 or mRNA-1273 vaccine. Peptides at roughly 9.2 ug/ml and IL-2 at about 10 IU/ml were added to some 1.9 million PBMC per well. A half-medium replacement with IL-2 medium was carried out on days 3 and 7.

The rearrangement uses TRBV30 and TRBJ2-4, with D maybe TRBD2 (5 bases). Sequencing was performed on CD4+ T cells from PBMCs cultured with HCoV-229E spike peptides, taken after COVID-19 vaccination. The receptor's source is a human donor who received a COVID-19 vaccine. The CDR3 is CAWSVRGTNIQYF. CDR3 DNA sequence: TGTGCCTGGAGTGTACGGGGAACAAACATTCAGTACTTC.